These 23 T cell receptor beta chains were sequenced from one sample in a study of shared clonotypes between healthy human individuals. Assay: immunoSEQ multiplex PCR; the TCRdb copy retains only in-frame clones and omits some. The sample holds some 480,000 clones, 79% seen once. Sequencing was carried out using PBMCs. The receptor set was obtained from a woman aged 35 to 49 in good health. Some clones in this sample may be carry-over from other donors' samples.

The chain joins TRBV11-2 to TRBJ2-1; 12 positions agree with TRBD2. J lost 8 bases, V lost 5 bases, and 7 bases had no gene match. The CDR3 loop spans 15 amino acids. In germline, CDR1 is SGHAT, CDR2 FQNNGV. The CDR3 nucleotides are TGTGCCAGCAGCATTACTAGCGGGAGGAAGGATGAGCAGTTCTTC. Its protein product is CASSITSGRKDEQFF.

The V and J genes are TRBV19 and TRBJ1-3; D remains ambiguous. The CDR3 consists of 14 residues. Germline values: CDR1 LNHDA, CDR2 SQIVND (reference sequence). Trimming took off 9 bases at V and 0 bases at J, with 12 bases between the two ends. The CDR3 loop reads CASRLWSSGNTIYF. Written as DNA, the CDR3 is TGTGCCAGCCGGCTGTGGAGCTCTGGAAACACCATATATTTT.

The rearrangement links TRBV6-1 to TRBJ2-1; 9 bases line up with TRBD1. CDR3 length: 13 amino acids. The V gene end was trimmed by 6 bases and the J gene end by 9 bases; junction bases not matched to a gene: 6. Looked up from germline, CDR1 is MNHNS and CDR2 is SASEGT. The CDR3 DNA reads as TGTGCCAGCAGGGGACAGGGAGACGGTGAGCAGTTCTTC. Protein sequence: CASRGQGDGEQFF.

The CDR3 bases are TGTGCCAGCAGCCCCTCCGGGACTAGACCCAATGAGCAGTTCTTC. Its translation is CASSPSGTRPNEQFF. The chain uses TRBV7-2 and TRBJ2-1; 8 nucleotides match TRBD2. Germline assignment: CDR1 SGHTA and CDR2 FQGNSA. The CDR3 sequence is 15 residues long. V shed 5 bases, J shed 6 bases, and the junction held 9 bases outside the gene matches.

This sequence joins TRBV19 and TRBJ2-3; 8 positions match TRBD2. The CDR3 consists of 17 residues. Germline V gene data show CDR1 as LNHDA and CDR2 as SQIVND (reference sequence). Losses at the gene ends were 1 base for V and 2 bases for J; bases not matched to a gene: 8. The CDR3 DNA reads TGTGCCAGTAGTATAGCGGGGACTAGTGCATCCACAGATACGCAGTATTTT. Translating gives CASSIAGTSASTDTQYF.

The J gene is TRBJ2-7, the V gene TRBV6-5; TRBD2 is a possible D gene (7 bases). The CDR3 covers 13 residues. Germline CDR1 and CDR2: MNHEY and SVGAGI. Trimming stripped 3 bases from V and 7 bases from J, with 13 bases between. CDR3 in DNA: TGTGCCAGCAGTTATGGCAGGGGAGGGGAGCAGTACTTC. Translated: CASSYGRGGEQYF.

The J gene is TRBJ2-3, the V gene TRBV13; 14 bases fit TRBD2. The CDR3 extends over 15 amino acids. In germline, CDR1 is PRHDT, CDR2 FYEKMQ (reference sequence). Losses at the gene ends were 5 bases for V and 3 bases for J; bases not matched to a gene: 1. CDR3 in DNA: TGTGCCAGCAGCGGGACTAGCGGGAGTACAGATACGCAGTATTTT. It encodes CASSGTSGSTDTQYF.

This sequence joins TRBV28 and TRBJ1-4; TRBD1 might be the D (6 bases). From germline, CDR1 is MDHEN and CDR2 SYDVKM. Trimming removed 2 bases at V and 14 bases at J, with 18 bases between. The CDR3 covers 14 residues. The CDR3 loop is CASSLGQDPRGLFF. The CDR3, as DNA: TGTGCCAGCAGTTTAGGGCAGGATCCGAGGGGGCTGTTTTTT.

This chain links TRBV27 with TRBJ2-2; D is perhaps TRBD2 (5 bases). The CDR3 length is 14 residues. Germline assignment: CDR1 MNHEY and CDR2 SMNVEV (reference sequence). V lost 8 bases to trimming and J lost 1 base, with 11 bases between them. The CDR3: CASRMGRNTGELFF. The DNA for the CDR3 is TGTGCCAGCCGAATGGGGAGGAACACCGGGGAGCTGTTTTTT.

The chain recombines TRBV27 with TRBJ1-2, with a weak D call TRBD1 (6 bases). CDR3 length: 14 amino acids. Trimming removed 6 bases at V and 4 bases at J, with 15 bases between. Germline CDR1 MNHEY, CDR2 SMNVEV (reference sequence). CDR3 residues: CASSRGRFAYGYTF. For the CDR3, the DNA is TGTGCCAGCAGCCGGGGGCGGTTCGCCTATGGCTACACCTTC.

The CDR3 region is CASRRVTSGSMKYEQYF. CDR3 sequence (DNA): TGTGCCAGCAGAAGGGTCACTAGCGGGAGTATGAAATACGAGCAGTACTTC. V is TRBV21-1 and J is TRBJ2-7; TRBD2 was called by the table and not checked on the DNA. TRBV21-1 is noted as a pseudogene. The CDR3 has 17 amino acids.

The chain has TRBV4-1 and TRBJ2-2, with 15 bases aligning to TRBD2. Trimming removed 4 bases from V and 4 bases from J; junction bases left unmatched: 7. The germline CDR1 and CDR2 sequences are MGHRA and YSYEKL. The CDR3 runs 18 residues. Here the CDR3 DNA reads TGCGCCAGCAGCCGTGGACTAGCGGGAGGGCCTTTCACCGGGGAGCTGTTTTTT. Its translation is CASSRGLAGGPFTGELFF.

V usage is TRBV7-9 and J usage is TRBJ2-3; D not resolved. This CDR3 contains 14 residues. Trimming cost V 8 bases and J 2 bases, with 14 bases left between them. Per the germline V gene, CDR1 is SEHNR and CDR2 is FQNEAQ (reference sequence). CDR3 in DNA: TGTGCCAGCCTTCAGGTCGGGCACACAGATACGCAGTATTTT. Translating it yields CASLQVGHTDTQYF.

CDR3 nucleotide sequence: TGTGCCATCAGCCCACTTGCGGGAGTATCCTACGAGCAGTACTTC. Its protein is CAISPLAGVSYEQYF. This chain connects TRBV10-3 to TRBJ2-7; the match to TRBD2 covers 7 bases. Germline CDR1 and CDR2: ENHRY and SYGVKD. The CDR3 has 15 residues. With V trimmed by 6 bases and J by 1 base, 9 bases remained unmatched.

The CDR3 sequence: CASGDTSRGTDTQYF. CDR3 DNA sequence: TGCGCCAGCGGGGACACGAGTCGTGGCACAGATACGCAGTATTTT. V usage is TRBV4-1 and J usage is TRBJ2-3, with D possibly TRBD1 on 6 matching bases. Germline V gene lookup returns CDR1 MGHRA and CDR2 YSYEKL. This CDR3 comprises 15 residues. V was cut by 8 bases and J by 1 base, with 16 bases left in between.

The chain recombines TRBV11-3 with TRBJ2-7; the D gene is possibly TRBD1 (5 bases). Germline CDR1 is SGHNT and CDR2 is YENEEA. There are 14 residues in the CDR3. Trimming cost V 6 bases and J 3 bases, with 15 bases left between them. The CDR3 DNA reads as TGTGCCAGCAGTCAAGACAGTAGTCGCTACGAGCAGTACTTC. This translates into CASSQDSSRYEQYF.

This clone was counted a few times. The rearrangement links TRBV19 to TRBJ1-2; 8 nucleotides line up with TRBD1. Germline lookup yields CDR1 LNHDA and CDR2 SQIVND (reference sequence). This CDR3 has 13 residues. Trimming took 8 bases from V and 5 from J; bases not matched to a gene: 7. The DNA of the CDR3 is TGTGCCAGTCGACAGGGGCAGGCTTATGGCTACACCTTC. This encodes CASRQGQAYGYTF.

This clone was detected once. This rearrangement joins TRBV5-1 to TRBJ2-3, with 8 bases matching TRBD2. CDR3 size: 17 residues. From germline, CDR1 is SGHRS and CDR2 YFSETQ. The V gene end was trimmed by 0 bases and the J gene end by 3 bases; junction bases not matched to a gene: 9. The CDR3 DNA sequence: TGCGCCAGCAGCTTGGTGGTTGGCGGGAGGTTAACAGATACGCAGTATTTT. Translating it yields CASSLVVGGRLTDTQYF.

DNA for the CDR3: TGTGCCAGCAGTTTACGTGACAGTTATAAGCAGTACTTC. This codes for CASSLRDSYKQYF. The V call is TRBV28, the J call TRBJ2-7, with D possibly matching TRBD1 (5 bases). V was clipped by 2 bases and J by 8 bases, with 13 bases between them. Germline CDR1 MDHEN, CDR2 SYDVKM. The CDR3 covers 13 residues.

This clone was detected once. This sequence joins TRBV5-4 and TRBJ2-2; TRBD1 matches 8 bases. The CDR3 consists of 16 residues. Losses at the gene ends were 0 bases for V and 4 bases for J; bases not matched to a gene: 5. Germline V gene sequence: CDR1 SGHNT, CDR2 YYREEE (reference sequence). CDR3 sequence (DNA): TGTGCCAGCAGCTTGGGGACAGGGTCTTCCACCGGGGAGCTGTTTTTT. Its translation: CASSLGTGSSTGELFF.

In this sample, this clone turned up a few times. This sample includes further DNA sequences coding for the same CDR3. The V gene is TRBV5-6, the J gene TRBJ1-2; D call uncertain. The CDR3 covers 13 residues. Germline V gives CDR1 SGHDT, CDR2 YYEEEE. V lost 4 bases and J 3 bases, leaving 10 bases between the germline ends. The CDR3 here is CASSPGRDYGYTF. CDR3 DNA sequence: TGTGCCAGCAGCCCCGGACGGGACTATGGCTACACCTTC.

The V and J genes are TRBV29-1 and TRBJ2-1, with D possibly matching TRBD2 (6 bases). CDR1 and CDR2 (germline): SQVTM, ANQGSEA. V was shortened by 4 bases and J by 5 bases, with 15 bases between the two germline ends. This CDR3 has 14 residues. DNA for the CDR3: TGCAGCGTTGTTGTCGCGGGATTTGACAATGAGCAGTTCTTC. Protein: CSVVVAGFDNEQFF.

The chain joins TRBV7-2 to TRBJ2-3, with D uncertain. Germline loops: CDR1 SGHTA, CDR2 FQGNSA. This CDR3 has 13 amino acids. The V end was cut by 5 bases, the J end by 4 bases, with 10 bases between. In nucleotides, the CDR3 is TGTGCCAGCAGCCCAGACTTACCAGATACGCAGTATTTT. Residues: CASSPDLPDTQYF.